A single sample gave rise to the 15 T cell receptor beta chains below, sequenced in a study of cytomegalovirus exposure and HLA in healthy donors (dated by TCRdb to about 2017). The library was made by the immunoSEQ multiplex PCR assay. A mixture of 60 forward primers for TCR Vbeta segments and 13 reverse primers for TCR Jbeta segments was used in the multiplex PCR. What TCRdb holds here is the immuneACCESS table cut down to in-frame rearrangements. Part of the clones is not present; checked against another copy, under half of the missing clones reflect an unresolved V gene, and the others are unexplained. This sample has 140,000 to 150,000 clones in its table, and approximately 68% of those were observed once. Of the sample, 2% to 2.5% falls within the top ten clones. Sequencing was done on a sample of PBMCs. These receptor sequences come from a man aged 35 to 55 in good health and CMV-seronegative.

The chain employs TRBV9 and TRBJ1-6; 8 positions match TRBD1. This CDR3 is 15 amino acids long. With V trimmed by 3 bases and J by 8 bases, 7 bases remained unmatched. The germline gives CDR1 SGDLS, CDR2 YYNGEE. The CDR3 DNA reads TGTGCCAGCAGCGCCGGACAGGGCGAACATTCACCCCTCCACTTT. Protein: CASSAGQGEHSPLHF.

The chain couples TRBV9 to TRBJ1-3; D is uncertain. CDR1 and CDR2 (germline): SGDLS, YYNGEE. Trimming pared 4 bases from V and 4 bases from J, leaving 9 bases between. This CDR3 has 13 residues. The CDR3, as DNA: TGTGCCAGCAGCCCCTACCCCGGAAACACCATATATTTT. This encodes CASSPYPGNTIYF.

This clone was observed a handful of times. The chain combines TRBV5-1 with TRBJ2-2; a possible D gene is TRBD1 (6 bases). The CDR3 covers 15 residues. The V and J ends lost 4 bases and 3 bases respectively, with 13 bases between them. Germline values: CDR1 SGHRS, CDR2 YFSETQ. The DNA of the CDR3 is TGCGCCAGCAGCAGTGGGGACACCTACACCGGGGAGCTGTTTTTT. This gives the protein CASSSGDTYTGELFF.

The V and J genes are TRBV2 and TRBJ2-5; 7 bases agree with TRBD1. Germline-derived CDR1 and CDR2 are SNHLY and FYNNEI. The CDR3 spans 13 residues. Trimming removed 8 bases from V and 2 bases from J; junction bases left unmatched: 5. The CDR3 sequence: CASQWTGQETQYF. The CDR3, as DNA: TGTGCCAGCCAGTGGACAGGACAAGAGACCCAGTACTTC.

The CDR3 DNA follows: TGCGCCAGCAGCTTCGGCTATGGCTACACCTTC. Translation gives CASSFGYGYTF. V usage is TRBV5-1 and J usage is TRBJ1-2; D call uncertain. Germline values: CDR1 SGHRS, CDR2 YFSETQ. V dropped 2 bases and J dropped 4 bases, with 3 bases sitting between them. There are 11 residues in the CDR3.

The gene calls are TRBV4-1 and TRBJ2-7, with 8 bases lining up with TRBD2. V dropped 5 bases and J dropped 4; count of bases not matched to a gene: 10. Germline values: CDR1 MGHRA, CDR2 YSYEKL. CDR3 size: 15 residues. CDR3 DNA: TGCGCCAGCAGCTATAACAGCGGGAGTGGGTACGAGCAGTACTTC. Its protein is CASSYNSGSGYEQYF.

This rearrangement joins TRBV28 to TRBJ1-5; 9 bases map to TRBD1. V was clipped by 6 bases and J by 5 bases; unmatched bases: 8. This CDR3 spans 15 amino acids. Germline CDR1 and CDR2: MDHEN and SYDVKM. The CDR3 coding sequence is TGTGCCAGCAGGTTACAGGGGGCTCGGTATCAGCCCCAGCATTTT. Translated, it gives CASRLQGARYQPQHF.

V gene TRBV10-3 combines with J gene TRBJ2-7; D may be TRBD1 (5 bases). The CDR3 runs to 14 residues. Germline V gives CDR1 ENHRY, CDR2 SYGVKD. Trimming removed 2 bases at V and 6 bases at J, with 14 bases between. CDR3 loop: CAISENKQEREQYF. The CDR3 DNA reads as TGTGCCATCAGTGAGAATAAACAGGAACGCGAGCAGTACTTC.

The CDR3 DNA is TGCGCCAGCAGCTCCGCCCGGGACAGGGCCACAGATACGCAGTATTTT. Residues: CASSSARDRATDTQYF. The genes are TRBV5-1 and TRBJ2-3, with 9 nucleotides matching TRBD1. V shed 3 bases and J 2 bases; nucleotides not matched to a gene: 7. CDR1 and CDR2 (germline): SGHRS, YFSETQ. The CDR3 consists of 16 residues. Based on the CDR3 plus reference TRBV5-1 and TRBJ2-3, the full variable domain is KAGVTQTPRYLIKTRGQQVTLSCSPISGHRSVSWYQQTPGQGLQFLFEYFSETQRNKGNFPGRFSGRQFSNSRSEMNVSTLELGDSALYLCASSSARDRATDTQYFGPGTRLTVL.

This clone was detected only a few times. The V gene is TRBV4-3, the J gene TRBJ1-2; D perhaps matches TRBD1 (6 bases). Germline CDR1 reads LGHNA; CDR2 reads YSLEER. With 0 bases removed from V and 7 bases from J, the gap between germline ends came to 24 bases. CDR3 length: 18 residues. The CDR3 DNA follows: TGCGCCAGCAGCCAAGATTTAGAGGGGGTTCGGAAGAGGATTGGCTACACCTTC. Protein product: CASSQDLEGVRKRIGYTF.

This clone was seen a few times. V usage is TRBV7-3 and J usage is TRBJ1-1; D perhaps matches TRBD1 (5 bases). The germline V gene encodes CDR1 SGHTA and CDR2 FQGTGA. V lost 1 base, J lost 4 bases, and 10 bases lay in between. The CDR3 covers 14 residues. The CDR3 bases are TGTGCCAGCAGCTTAAGGGGGGGAAGCACTGAAGCTTTCTTT. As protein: CASSLRGGSTEAFF.

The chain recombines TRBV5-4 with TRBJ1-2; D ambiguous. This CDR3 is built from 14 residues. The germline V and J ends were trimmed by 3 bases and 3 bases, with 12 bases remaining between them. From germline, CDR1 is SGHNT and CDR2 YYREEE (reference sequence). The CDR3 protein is CASSSMQAYYGYTF. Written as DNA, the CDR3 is TGTGCCAGCAGCTCGATGCAGGCTTACTATGGCTACACCTTC. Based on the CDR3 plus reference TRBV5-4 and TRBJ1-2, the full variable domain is ETGVTQSPTHLIKTRGQQVTLRCSSQSGHNTVSWYQQALGQGPQFIFQYYREEENGRGNFPPRFSGLQFPNYSSELNVNALELDDSALYLCASSSMQAYYGYTFGSGTRLTVV.

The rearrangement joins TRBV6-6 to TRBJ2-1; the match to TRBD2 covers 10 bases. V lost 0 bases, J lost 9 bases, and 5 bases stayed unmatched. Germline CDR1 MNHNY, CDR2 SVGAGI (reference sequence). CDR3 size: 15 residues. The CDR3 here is CASSYSASGSPEQFF. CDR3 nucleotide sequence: TGTGCCAGCAGTTACTCTGCTAGCGGGAGCCCTGAGCAGTTCTTC.

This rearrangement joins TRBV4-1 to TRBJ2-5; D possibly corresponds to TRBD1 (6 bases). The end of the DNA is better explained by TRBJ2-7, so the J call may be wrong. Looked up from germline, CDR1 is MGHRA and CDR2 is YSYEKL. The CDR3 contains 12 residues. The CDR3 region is CASSRSGVEQYF. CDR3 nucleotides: TGCGCCAGCAGCCGCTCAGGGGTCGAGCAGTACTTC.

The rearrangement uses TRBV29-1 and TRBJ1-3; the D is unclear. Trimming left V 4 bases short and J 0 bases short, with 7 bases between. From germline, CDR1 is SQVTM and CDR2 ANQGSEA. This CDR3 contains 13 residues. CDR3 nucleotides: TGCAGCGTTGCTCCAGGCTCTGGAAACACCATATATTTT. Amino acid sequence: CSVAPGSGNTIYF.